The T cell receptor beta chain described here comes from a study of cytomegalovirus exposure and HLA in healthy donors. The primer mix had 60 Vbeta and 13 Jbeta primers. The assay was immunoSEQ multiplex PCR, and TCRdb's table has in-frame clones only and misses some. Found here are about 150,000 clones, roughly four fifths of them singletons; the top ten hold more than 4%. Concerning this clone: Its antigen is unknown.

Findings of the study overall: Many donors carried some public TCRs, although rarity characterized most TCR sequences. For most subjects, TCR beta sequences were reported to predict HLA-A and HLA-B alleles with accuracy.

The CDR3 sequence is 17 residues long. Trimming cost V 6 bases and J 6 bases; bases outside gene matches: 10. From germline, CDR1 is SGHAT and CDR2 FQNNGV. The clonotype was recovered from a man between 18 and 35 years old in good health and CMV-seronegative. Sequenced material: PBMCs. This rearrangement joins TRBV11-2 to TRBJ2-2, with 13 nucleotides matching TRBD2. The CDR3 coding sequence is TGTGCCAGCAGTAGAGGACTAGCGGGAGAAGATGCCGGGGAGCTGTTTTTT. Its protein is CASSRGLAGEDAGELFF.